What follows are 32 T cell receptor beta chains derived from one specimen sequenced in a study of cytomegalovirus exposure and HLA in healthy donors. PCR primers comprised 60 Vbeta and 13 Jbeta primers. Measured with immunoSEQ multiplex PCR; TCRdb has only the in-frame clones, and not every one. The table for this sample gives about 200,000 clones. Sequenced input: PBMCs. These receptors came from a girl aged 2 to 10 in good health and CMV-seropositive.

Here the CDR3 reads CARSLGSSPGQGPYEQYF. The CDR3 DNA sequence: TGTGCCAGAAGCTTGGGATCTTCCCCAGGACAGGGTCCCTACGAGCAGTACTTC. V gene TRBV5-3 combines with J gene TRBJ2-7; 8 nucleotides agree with TRBD1. TRBV5-3 is assigned to the ORF class and has an uncertain function. V shed 0 bases, J shed 2 bases, and the junction held 13 bases outside the gene matches. The CDR3 has 18 amino acids.

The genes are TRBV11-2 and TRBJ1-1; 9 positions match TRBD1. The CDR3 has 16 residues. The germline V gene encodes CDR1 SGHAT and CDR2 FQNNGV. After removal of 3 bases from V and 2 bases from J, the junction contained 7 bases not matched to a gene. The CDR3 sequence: CASSLAKTGGNTEAFF. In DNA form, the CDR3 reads TGTGCCAGCAGCTTGGCTAAGACAGGGGGAAACACTGAAGCTTTCTTT. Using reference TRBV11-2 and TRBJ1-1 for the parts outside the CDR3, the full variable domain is EAGVAQSPRYKIIEKRQSVAFWCNPISGHATLYWYQQILGQGPKLLIQFQNNGVVDDSQLPKDRFSAERLKGVDSTLKIQPAKLEDSAVYLCASSLAKTGGNTEAFFGQGTRLTVV.

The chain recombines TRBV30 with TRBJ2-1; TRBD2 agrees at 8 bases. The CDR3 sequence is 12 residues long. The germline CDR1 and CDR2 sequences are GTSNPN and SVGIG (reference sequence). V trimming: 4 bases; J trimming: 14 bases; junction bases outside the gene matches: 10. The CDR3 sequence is CAWNRSGASKFF. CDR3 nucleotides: TGTGCCTGGAACCGTAGCGGGGCGAGCAAGTTCTTC.

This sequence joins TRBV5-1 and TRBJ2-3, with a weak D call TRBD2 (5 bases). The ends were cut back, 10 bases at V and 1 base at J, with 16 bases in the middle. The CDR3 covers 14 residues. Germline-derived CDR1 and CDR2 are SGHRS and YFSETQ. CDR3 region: CASLPGGGTDTQYF. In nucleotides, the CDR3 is TGCGCCTCCCTCCCCGGAGGCGGCACAGATACGCAGTATTTT.

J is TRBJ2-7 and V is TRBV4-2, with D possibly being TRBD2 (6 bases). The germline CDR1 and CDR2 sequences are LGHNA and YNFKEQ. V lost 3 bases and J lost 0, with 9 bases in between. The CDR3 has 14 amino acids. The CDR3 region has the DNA TGTGCCAGCAGCCAGACTAGGTCCTCCTACGAGCAGTACTTC. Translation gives CASSQTRSSYEQYF.

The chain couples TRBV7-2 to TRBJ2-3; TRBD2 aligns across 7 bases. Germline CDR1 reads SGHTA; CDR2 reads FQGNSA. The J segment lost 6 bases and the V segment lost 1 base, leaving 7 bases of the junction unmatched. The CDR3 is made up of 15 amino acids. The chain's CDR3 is CASSLVAGDLDTQYF. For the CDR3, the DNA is TGTGCCAGCAGCTTAGTTGCGGGAGACCTTGATACGCAGTATTTT.

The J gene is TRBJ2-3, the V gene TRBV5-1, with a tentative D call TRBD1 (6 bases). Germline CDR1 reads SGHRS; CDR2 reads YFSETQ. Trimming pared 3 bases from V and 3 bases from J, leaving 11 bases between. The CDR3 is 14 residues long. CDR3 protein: CASSSQGGTDTQYF. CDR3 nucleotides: TGCGCCAGCAGCTCACAGGGTGGGACAGATACGCAGTATTTT. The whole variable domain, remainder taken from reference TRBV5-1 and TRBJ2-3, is KAGVTQTPRYLIKTRGQQVTLSCSPISGHRSVSWYQQTPGQGLQFLFEYFSETQRNKGNFPGRFSGRQFSNSRSEMNVSTLELGDSALYLCASSSQGGTDTQYFGPGTRLTVL.

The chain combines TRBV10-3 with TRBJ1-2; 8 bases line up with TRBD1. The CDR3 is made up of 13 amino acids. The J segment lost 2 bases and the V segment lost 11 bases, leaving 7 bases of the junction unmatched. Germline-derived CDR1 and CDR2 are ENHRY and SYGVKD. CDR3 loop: CAATGAENYGYTF. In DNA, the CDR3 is TGTGCCGCGACAGGGGCGGAAAACTATGGCTACACCTTC.

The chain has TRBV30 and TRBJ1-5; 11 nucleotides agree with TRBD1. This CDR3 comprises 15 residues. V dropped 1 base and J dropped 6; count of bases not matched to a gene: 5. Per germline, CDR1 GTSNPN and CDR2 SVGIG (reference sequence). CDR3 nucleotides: TGTGCCTGGAGTGAAGGACAGGGGGCTTTTCAGCCCCAGCATTTT. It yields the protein CAWSEGQGAFQPQHF.

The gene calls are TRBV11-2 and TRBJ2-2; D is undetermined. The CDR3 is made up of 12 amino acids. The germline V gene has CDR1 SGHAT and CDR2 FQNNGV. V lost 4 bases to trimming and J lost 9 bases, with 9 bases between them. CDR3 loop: CASSSTWRELFF. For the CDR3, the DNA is TGTGCCAGCAGCTCGACATGGCGGGAGCTGTTTTTT.

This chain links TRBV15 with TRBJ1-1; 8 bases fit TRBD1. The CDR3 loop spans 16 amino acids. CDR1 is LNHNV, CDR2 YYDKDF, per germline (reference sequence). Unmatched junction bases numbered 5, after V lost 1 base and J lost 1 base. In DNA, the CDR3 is TGTGCCACCAGCAGAGTCCACGGGACAGGGAACACTGAAGCTTTCTTT. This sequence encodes CATSRVHGTGNTEAFF.

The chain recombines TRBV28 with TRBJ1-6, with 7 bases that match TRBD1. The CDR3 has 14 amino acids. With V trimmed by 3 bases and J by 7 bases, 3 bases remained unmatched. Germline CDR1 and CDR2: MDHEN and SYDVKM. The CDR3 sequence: CASSLGQTNSPLHF. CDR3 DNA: TGTGCCAGCAGTTTGGGACAGACGAATTCACCCCTCCACTTT. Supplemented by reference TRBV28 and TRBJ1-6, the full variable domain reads DVKVTQSSRYLVKRTGEKVFLECVQDMDHENMFWYRQDPGLGLRLIYFSYDVKMKEKGDIPEGYSVSREKKERFSLILESASTNQTSMYLCASSLGQTNSPLHFGNGTRLTVT.

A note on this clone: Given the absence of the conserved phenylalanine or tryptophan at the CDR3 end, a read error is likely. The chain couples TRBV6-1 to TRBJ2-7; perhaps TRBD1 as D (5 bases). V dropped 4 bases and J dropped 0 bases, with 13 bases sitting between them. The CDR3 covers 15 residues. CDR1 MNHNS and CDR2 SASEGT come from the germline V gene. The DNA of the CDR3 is TGTGCCAGCAGTGCAGGGCGGTACCACTCCTACGAGCAGTACTCC. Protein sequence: CASSAGRYHSYEQYS.

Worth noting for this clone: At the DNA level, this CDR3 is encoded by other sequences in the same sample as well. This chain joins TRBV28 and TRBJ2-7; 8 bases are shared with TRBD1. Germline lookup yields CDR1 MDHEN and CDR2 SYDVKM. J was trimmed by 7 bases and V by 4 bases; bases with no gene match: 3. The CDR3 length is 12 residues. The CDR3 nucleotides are TGTGCCAGCAGTTCACAGGGGGGAGAGCAGTACTTC. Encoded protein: CASSSQGGEQYF.

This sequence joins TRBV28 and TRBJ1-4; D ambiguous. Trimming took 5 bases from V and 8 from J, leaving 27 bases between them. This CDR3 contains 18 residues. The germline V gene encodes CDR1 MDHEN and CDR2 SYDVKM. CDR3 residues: CASSPPRGRGPVGEKLFF. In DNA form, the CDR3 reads TGTGCCAGCAGTCCACCGAGAGGAAGAGGGCCGGTGGGGGAAAAACTGTTTTTT.

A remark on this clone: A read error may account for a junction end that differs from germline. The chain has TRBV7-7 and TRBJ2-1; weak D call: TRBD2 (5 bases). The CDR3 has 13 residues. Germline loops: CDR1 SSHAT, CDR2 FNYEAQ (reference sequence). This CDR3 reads CASSPSSRDEQFF. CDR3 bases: TGTGCTAGCAGCCCCTCCTCGCGGGATGAGCAGTTCTTC.

The CDR3 sequence is CASSSTGGLDEQYF. The CDR3 DNA reads as TGTGCCAGCAGTTCGACAGGGGGACTGGACGAGCAGTACTTC. V usage is TRBV28 and J usage is TRBJ2-7; TRBD1 aligns across 9 bases. The germline CDR1 and CDR2 sequences are MDHEN and SYDVKM. J lost 5 bases, V lost 4 bases, and 6 bases had no gene match. CDR3 length: 14 amino acids.

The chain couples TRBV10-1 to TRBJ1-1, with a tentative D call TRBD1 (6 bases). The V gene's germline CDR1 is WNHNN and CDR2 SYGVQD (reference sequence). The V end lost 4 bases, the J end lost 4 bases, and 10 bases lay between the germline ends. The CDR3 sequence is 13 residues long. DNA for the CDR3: TGCGCCAGCAGTGGGGCAGGGGTCACTGAAGCTTTCTTT. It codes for CASSGAGVTEAFF.

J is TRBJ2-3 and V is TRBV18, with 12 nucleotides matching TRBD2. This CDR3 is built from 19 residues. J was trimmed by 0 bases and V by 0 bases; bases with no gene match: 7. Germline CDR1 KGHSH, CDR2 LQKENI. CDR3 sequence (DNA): TGTGCCAGCTCACCACCCGGGACTAGCGGGCTCCTAAGCACAGATACGCAGTATTTT. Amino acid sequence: CASSPPGTSGLLSTDTQYF.

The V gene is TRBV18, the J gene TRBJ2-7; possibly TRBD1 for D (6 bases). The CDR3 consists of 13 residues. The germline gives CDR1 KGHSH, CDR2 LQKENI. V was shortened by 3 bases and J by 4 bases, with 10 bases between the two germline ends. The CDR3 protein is CASSPGRGYEQYF. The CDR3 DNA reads TGTGCCAGCTCACCGGGCAGGGGATACGAGCAGTACTTC.

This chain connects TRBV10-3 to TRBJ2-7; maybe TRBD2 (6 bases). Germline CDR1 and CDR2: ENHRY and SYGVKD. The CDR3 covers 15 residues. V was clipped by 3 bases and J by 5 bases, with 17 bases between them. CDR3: CAISEAGGRIDEQYF. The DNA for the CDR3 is TGTGCCATCAGTGAAGCCGGTGGGAGGATCGACGAGCAGTACTTC.

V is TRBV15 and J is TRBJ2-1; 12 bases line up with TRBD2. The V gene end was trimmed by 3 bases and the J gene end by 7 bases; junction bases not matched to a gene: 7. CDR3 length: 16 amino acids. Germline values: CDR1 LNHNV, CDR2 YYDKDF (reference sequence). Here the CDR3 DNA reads TGTGCCACCAGCAGGAGACTAGCGGGAGTAGTAAATGAGCAGTTCTTC. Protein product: CATSRRLAGVVNEQFF.

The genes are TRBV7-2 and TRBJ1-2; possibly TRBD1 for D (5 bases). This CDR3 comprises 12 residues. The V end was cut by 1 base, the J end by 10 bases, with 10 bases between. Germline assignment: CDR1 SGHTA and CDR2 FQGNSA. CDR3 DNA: TGTGCCAGCAGCTTAGAGGCAGGGCCCTACACCTTC. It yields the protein CASSLEAGPYTF.

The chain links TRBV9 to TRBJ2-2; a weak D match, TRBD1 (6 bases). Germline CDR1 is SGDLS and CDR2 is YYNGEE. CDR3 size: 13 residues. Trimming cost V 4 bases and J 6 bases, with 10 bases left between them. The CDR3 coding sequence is TGTGCCAGCAGCAGCAGGGGTTCCGGGGAGCTGTTTTTT. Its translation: CASSSRGSGELFF.

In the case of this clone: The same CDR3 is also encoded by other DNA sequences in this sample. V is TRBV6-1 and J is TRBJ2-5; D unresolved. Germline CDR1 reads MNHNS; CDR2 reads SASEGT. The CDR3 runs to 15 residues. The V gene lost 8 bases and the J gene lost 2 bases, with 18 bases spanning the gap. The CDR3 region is CASQSGSRSQETQYF. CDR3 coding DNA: TGTGCCAGCCAATCAGGTTCCCGATCGCAAGAGACCCAGTACTTC.

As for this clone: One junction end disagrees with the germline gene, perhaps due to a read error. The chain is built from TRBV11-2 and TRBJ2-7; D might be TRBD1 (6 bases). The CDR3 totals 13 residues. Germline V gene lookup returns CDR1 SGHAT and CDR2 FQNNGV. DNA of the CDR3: TGTGCCAGCAGCTTAACTGGGGACACCCAAGGTCACTTC. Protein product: CASSLTGDTQGHF.

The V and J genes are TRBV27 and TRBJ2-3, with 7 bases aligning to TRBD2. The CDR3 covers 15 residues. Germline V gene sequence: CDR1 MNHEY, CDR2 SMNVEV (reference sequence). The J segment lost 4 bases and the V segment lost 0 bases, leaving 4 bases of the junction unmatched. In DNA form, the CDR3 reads TGTGCCAGCAGTTTATCCGGACTAGTTTCAGATACGCAGTATTTT. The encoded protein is CASSLSGLVSDTQYF.

CDR3 bases: TGCGCCACCTATAACCGGGACAGGGGAGAGGAGCAGTACTTC. Encoded protein: CATYNRDRGEEQYF. J is TRBJ2-7 and V is TRBV10-1; 10 bases are shared with TRBD1. Germline V gene sequence: CDR1 WNHNN, CDR2 SYGVQD (reference sequence). This CDR3 spans 14 amino acids. V was pared by 10 bases and J by 7 bases, with 13 bases of the junction left unmatched.

DNA for the CDR3: TGTGCCAGCTCACCATACAGGGAACCCTACGAGCAGTACTTC. Translation: CASSPYREPYEQYF. The chain joins TRBV18 to TRBJ2-7; weak D call: TRBD1 (6 bases). The CDR3 extends over 14 amino acids. The V end was cut by 2 bases, the J end by 2 bases, with 10 bases between. From germline, CDR1 is KGHSH and CDR2 LQKENI.

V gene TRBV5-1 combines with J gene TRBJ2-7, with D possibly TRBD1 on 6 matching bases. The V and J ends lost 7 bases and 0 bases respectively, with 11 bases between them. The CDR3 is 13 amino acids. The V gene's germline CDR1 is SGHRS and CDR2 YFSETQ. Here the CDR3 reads CASREGDSYEQYF. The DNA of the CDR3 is TGCGCCAGCCGAGAGGGGGACTCCTACGAGCAGTACTTC.

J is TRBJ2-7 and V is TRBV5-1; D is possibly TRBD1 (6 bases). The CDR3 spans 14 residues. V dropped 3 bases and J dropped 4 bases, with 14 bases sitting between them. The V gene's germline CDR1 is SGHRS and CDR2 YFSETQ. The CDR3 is CASSSRDTGYEQYF. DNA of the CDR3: TGCGCCAGCAGCTCCCGGGACACGGGGTACGAGCAGTACTTC.

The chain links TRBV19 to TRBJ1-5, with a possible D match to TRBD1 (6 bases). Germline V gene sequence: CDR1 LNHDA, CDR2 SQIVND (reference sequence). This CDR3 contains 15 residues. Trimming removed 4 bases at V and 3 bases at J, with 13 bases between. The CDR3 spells CASSTNTGLNQPQHF. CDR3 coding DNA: TGTGCCAGTAGTACCAACACAGGGCTCAATCAGCCCCAGCATTTT.